This T cell receptor (beta chain) was captured by sequencing in a study of cytomegalovirus exposure and HLA in healthy donors. Findings and caveats of the study: Prior analysis indicated that the majority of TCR beta V segments exhibited productivity approximately 90% or approximately 30% of the time.

In the PCR, 60 Vbeta and 13 Jbeta primers were used. Original handling: Roughly 10 million shared chains were among 65 million to 85 million unique TCR beta chains counted in a later analysis. Method: immunoSEQ multiplex PCR; TCRdb's copy keeps in-frame clones and lacks some. V, J and clone size reflect that table, while D and trimming were determined from the DNA. The sample holds 100,000 to 150,000 clones, roughly three quarters seen once. This CDR3 has 15 amino acids. Germline values: CDR1 SGHRS, CDR2 YFSETQ. Comments on this clone: What it binds is unknown. Sequence at one end of the junction differs from germline and may be a read error.

The sample taken for sequencing was PBMCs. This chain links TRBV5-1 with TRBJ1-3; a weak D match, TRBD1 (5 bases). The clonotype was recovered from a woman aged 40 to 50 in good health and CMV-seronegative. The CDR3 spells CANSLAGGDGNTIYF. DNA of the CDR3: TGCGCCAACAGCTTGGCCGGAGGGGACGGAAACACCATATATTTT.